This TCR beta chain was observed in a study of T cell responses to AZD1222 COVID-19 vaccine. Findings and limits, study-wide: Close to half of spike-specific TCRs reportedly recognize unmutated variant regions.

Repertoires were generated with immunoSEQ multiplex PCR, while TCRdb's copy carries only in-frame clones and drops some. The sample comprises 70,000 to 90,000 clones, about 92% of which are singletons, and around 3% rests with the top ten. With regard to this clone: The antigen is undetermined.

CDR1 is LNHDA, CDR2 SQIVND, per germline (reference sequence). The length of the CDR3 is 15 residues. After removal of 6 bases from V and 7 bases from J, the junction contained 8 bases not matched to a gene. The TCR comes from an adult in good health. V is TRBV19 and J is TRBJ1-4; TRBD1 matches 10 bases. This specimen consisted of peripheral blood, obtained on day 0 of AZD1222 vaccination. The CDR3 bases are TGTGCCAGTAGCGTCGACAGGGGGCAGCGTGAAAAACTGTTTTTT. Translated, it gives CASSVDRGQREKLFF.